This entry lists 25 T cell receptor beta chains sequenced from one sample in a study of a mutant IDH1 vaccine in newly diagnosed glioma. The time point: week 23, last vaccination. Every vaccination contained 300 ug of the mutant IDH1 20-mer peptide and was paired with topical imiquimod. These receptors have no identified antigens. Produced via immunoSEQ multiplex PCR; TCRdb's table is partial and in-frame only. The table shows around 40,000 clones, with roughly 84% occurring only once. The material was PBMCs, obtained from a glioma patient whose treatment included an IDH1 peptide vaccine. The receptors shown here come from a woman aged 18-29 years with glioma. Some clones in this sample may be carry-over from other donors' samples.

The chain couples TRBV30 to TRBJ1-2; 8 bases fit TRBD1. The CDR3 has 14 amino acids. J was trimmed by 8 bases and V by 0 bases; bases with no gene match: 8. Germline loops: CDR1 GTSNPN, CDR2 SVGIG (reference sequence). As DNA, the CDR3 is TGTGCCTGGAGTGTACAGGGGGGGGGACTCGGCTACACCTTC. Encoded protein: CAWSVQGGGLGYTF.

The genes are TRBV14 and TRBJ2-5; D is undetermined. V gave up 0 bases and J gave up 2 bases, with 4 bases separating them. In germline, CDR1 is SGHDN, CDR2 FVKESK. CDR3 size: 13 residues. The CDR3 here is CASSQDLQETQYF. The CDR3 nucleotides read TGTGCCAGCAGCCAAGATCTGCAAGAGACCCAGTACTTC.

The chain is built from TRBV10-2 and TRBJ2-7; a weak D match, TRBD2 (6 bases). Trimming stripped 10 bases from V and 1 base from J, with 20 bases between. Germline CDR1 WSHSY, CDR2 SAAADI. The CDR3 covers 15 residues. CDR3 nucleotide sequence: TGCGCCAACTGGGGGGAGTGGCCCGTTTCCTACGAGCAGTACTTC. It specifies CANWGEWPVSYEQYF.

The chain links TRBV29-1 to TRBJ2-1; D remains unclear. The length of the CDR3 is 17 residues. Trimming stripped 1 base from V and 9 bases from J, with 25 bases between. CDR1 SQVTM and CDR2 ANQGSEA come from the germline V gene. CDR3 residues: CSVEGVGRRSSESEQFF. The CDR3 coding sequence is TGCAGCGTTGAAGGAGTTGGTAGGCGGTCCTCTGAAAGTGAGCAGTTCTTC.

This clone has just one count. The chain combines TRBV10-3 with TRBJ1-2; 8 bases agree with TRBD1. This CDR3 has 14 amino acids. Germline V gives CDR1 ENHRY, CDR2 SYGVKD. V was pared by 0 bases and J by 4 bases, with 1 base of the junction left unmatched. The chain's CDR3 is CAISESTGGYGYTF. CDR3 nucleotide sequence: TGTGCCATCAGTGAGTCTACAGGGGGCTATGGCTACACCTTC.

V usage is TRBV6-6 and J usage is TRBJ2-7, with D possibly TRBD2 on 6 matching bases. This CDR3 has 15 residues. The V gene's germline CDR1 is MNHNY and CDR2 SVGAGI (reference sequence). V lost 5 bases and J lost 0, with 14 bases in between. CDR3 sequence reads: CASSQQGGTSYEQYF. DNA for the CDR3: TGTGCCAGCAGTCAGCAGGGAGGTACCTCCTACGAGCAGTACTTC.

This chain connects TRBV5-1 to TRBJ2-7; D unresolved. Per the germline V gene, CDR1 is SGHRS and CDR2 is YFSETQ. V shed 0 bases and J shed 5 bases, with 9 bases lying between them. The CDR3 is 13 amino acids. The CDR3 loop reads CASSLEGGDEQYF. In DNA form, the CDR3 reads TGCGCCAGCAGCTTGGAGGGTGGCGACGAGCAGTACTTC.

The J gene is TRBJ2-7, the V gene TRBV7-6; D perhaps matches TRBD2 (5 bases). Germline lookup yields CDR1 SGHVS and CDR2 FNYEAQ. V shed 0 bases and J shed 2 bases, with 5 bases lying between them. The CDR3 extends over 13 amino acids. CDR3 DNA: TGTGCCAGCAGCTTAGCACTAGCCTACGAGCAGTACTTC. This sequence encodes CASSLALAYEQYF.

This chain uses TRBV9 with TRBJ2-7; no definite D call. The CDR3 runs 14 residues. V lost 0 bases to trimming and J lost 0 bases, with 7 bases between them. Germline-derived CDR1 and CDR2 are SGDLS and YYNGEE. The CDR3 bases are TGTGCCAGCAGCGTAGCCTTCACCTCCTACGAGCAGTACTTC. Its protein product is CASSVAFTSYEQYF.

The count of this clone is one. The chain employs TRBV19 and TRBJ2-7, with no clear D. Germline CDR1 and CDR2: LNHDA and SQIVND (reference sequence). The ends were cut back, 3 bases at V and 4 bases at J, with 10 bases in the middle. The CDR3 sequence is 13 residues long. Here the CDR3 reads CASSISNNYEQYF. CDR3 DNA sequence: TGTGCCAGTAGTATTTCGAATAATTACGAGCAGTACTTC.

The chain is built from TRBV7-9 and TRBJ2-2, with 7 bases fitting TRBD1. There are 14 residues in the CDR3. Germline-derived CDR1 and CDR2 are SEHNR and FQNEAQ (reference sequence). Losses at the gene ends were 5 bases for V and 6 bases for J; bases not matched to a gene: 6. In nucleotides, the CDR3 is TGTGCCAGCAGCCGGACAGGTCAGGCCGGGGAGCTGTTTTTT. Translated: CASSRTGQAGELFF.

This chain joins TRBV19 and TRBJ1-2; D gene ambiguous. The CDR3 covers 13 residues. Germline V gives CDR1 LNHDA, CDR2 SQIVND (reference sequence). V lost 2 bases and J 8 bases, leaving 12 bases between the germline ends. DNA of the CDR3: TGTGCCAGTAGTATAAACGGGGAGTACGGCTACACCTTC. Translating gives CASSINGEYGYTF.

The chain recombines TRBV5-1 with TRBJ2-7; 11 bases map to TRBD1. This CDR3 contains 16 residues. Germline V gene data show CDR1 as SGHRS and CDR2 as YFSETQ. V was pared by 7 bases and J by 4 bases, with 13 bases of the junction left unmatched. The CDR3 loop reads CASGGLTGTGGYEQYF. The DNA of the CDR3 is TGCGCCAGCGGGGGGCTAACCGGGACAGGGGGATACGAGCAGTACTTC.

The genes are TRBV5-6 and TRBJ2-7, with 16 bases identical to TRBD2. V lost 4 bases, J lost 0 bases, and 7 bases stayed unmatched. The length of the CDR3 is 18 residues. Germline V gene lookup returns CDR1 SGHDT and CDR2 YYEEEE. CDR3 loop: CASSRRGLAGGHSYEQYF. In DNA form, the CDR3 reads TGTGCCAGCAGCCGTCGGGGACTAGCGGGGGGGCACTCCTACGAGCAGTACTTC.

This chain joins TRBV6-5 and TRBJ1-2; 9 nucleotides line up with TRBD1. Trimming removed 8 bases from V and 8 bases from J; junction bases left unmatched: 9. CDR1 and CDR2 from the germline V gene are MNHEY and SVGAGI. The length of the CDR3 is 13 residues. In DNA form, the CDR3 reads TGTGCCAGCGGATGGGACAGGGCGAGGGGCTACACCTTC. Translation gives CASGWDRARGYTF.

This clone has a handful of counts. This chain links TRBV2 with TRBJ1-2; D is uncertain. V lost 4 bases and J 2 bases, leaving 5 bases between the germline ends. The CDR3 is 12 amino acids. Per the germline V gene, CDR1 is SNHLY and CDR2 is FYNNEI. The CDR3 is CASSVGNYGYTF. For the CDR3, the DNA is TGTGCCAGCAGTGTGGGAAACTATGGCTACACCTTC.

In nucleotides, the CDR3 is TGTGCCAGTACCCCCGACAGGTCATCCCTCTATGGCTACACCTTC. This gives the protein CASTPDRSSLYGYTF. The rearrangement joins TRBV19 to TRBJ1-2; perhaps TRBD1 as D (6 bases). Deletions cut 7 bases from V and 4 bases from J, with 19 bases between. The CDR3 runs 15 residues. Germline values: CDR1 LNHDA, CDR2 SQIVND (reference sequence).

This clone was seen a handful of times. The chain uses TRBV14 and TRBJ1-4; no reliable D call. The germline gives CDR1 SGHDN, CDR2 FVKESK. There are 14 residues in the CDR3. V dropped 5 bases and J dropped 7 bases, with 14 bases sitting between them. The CDR3 sequence is CASSSKIRGEKLFF. CDR3 sequence (DNA): TGTGCCAGCAGCTCAAAGATAAGAGGTGAAAAACTGTTTTTT.

This chain uses TRBV11-2 with TRBJ2-1; no clear D. Germline V gene data show CDR1 as SGHAT and CDR2 as FQNNGV. The ends were cut back, 5 bases at V and 3 bases at J, with 8 bases in the middle. This CDR3 spans 13 amino acids. The CDR3 region is CASSTELYNEQFF. The CDR3 DNA sequence: TGTGCCAGCAGCACCGAACTCTACAATGAGCAGTTCTTC.

The CDR3 region is CASSTHRDTNYGYTF. CDR3 in DNA: TGCGCCAGCAGCACACACAGGGACACTAACTATGGCTACACCTTC. The rearrangement uses TRBV4-1 and TRBJ1-2; possible D gene TRBD1, 6 bases. CDR3 length equals 15 residues. Trimming removed 5 bases at V and 0 bases at J, with 13 bases between. Germline CDR1 and CDR2: MGHRA and YSYEKL.

CDR3 region: CASSSNMYF. CDR3 in DNA: TGTGCCAGCAGCTCCAATATGTACTTC. The chain has TRBV13 and TRBJ2-7; no definite D call. Germline V gene sequence: CDR1 PRHDT, CDR2 FYEKMQ (reference sequence). The CDR3 covers 9 residues. Trimming removed 4 bases from V and 12 bases from J, with 7 bases in between.

A single count supports this clone. The chain combines TRBV29-1 with TRBJ1-2, with no clear D. The V end lost 8 bases, the J end lost 9 bases, and 16 bases lay between the germline ends. Germline V gene data show CDR1 as SQVTM and CDR2 as ANQGSEA. The CDR3 loop spans 11 amino acids. The CDR3 protein is CSSADPGRYTF. The CDR3, as DNA: TGCAGCTCTGCTGACCCCGGGCGCTACACCTTC. Together with reference TRBV29-1 and TRBJ1-2, the CDR3 gives the full variable domain: SAVISQKPSRDICQRGTSLTIQCQVDSQVTMMFWYRQQPGQSLTLIATANQGSEATYESGFVIDKFPISRPNLTFSTLTVSNMSPEDSSIYLCSSADPGRYTFGSGTRLTVV.

The chain joins TRBV4-1 to TRBJ2-2; possibly TRBD1 or TRBD2 for D (6 bases each). Germline V CDR1 and CDR2: MGHRA, YSYEKL. V lost 4 bases, J lost 7 bases, and 10 bases lay in between. The CDR3 runs 13 residues. The CDR3 bases are TGCGCCAGCAGCCCTAAGGGGGGCGGGGAGCTGTTTTTT. It translates to CASSPKGGGELFF.

The CDR3 sequence: CASSWDSRGWAGELFF. The CDR3 region has the DNA TGTGCCAGCAGCTGGGACTCGCGGGGGTGGGCCGGGGAGCTGTTTTTT. This chain uses TRBV11-2 with TRBJ2-2, with 7 bases lining up with TRBD2. V lost 4 bases, J lost 6 bases, and 11 bases stayed unmatched. There are 16 residues in the CDR3. Germline CDR1 SGHAT, CDR2 FQNNGV.

This chain joins TRBV7-2 and TRBJ1-5, with D possibly being TRBD1 (6 bases). The germline V and J ends were trimmed by 1 base and 2 bases, with 12 bases remaining between them. The CDR3 has 16 residues. Per germline, CDR1 SGHTA and CDR2 FQGNSA. CDR3 nucleotides: TGTGCCAGCAGCTTAGTAGGGGGATCAGGCAATCAGCCCCAGCATTTT. Translated: CASSLVGGSGNQPQHF. The variable domain in full, with the rest retrieved from reference TRBV7-2 and TRBJ1-5, is GAGVSQSPSNKVTEKGKDVELRCDPISGHTALYWYRQSLGQGLEFLIYFQGNSAPDKSGLPSDRFSAERTGGSVSTLTIQRTQQEDSAVYLCASSLVGGSGNQPQHFGDGTRLSIL.